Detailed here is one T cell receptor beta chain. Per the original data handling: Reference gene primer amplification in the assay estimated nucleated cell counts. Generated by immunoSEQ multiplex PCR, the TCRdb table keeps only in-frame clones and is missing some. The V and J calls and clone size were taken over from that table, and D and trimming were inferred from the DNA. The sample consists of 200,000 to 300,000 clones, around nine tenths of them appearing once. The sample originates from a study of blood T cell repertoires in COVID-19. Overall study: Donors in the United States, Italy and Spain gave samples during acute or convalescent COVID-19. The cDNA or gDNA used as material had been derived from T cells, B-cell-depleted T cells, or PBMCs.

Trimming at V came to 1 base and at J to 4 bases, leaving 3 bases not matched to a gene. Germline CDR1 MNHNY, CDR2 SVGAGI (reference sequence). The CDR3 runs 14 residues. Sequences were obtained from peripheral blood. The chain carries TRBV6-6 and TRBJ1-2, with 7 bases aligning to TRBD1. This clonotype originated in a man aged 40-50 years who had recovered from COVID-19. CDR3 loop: CASSYFRQGYGYTF. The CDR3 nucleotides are TGTGCCAGCAGTTACTTCCGACAGGGCTATGGCTACACCTTC.